A selection of T cell receptor beta chains follows, all from one sample in a study of CD8+ T cells in alopecia areata. Assay: immunoSEQ multiplex PCR; the TCRdb copy retains only in-frame clones and omits some. The sample lists under 300,000 clones, 60% occurring once. Sequences were derived from CD4+ T cells sorted from blood, sampled between weeks 51 and 54, from a patient treated with tofacitinib. Receptor source: a human donor with alopecia areata. Each CDR3 is given with its conserved first and last residue. A D gene is named only where the DNA matches it firmly. Size is stated for part of the rows, as once, few or many counts, or as a class when the clone is expanded.

v_gene	abundance	d_gene	j_gene	CDR3nt	CDR3aa
TRBV18	few	-	TRBJ2-2	TGTGCCAGCTCACCCTCCTCGGTTTCGAACACCGGGGAGCTGTTTTTT	CASSPSSVSNTGELFF
TRBV4-3	-	-	TRBJ1-5	TGCGCCAGCAGCCAAGATATGGGGCGAGATCTTCAGCCCCAGCATTTT	CASSQDMGRDLQPQHF
TRBV5-1	-	-	TRBJ2-7	TGCGCCAGCAGCTTACAGGGCTACGAGCAGTACTTC	CASSLQGYEQYF
TRBV19	-	-	TRBJ1-2	TGTGCCAGTAGTAACAGGGAAGACTATGGCTACACCTTC	CASSNREDYGYTF
TRBV30	-	-	TRBJ1-3	TGTGCCTGGACCAGTAGGGGCTCTGGAAACACCATATATTTT	CAWTSRGSGNTIYF
TRBV15	-	-	TRBJ1-1	TGTGCCACCAGCAGAGACAGGGAAGCTTTCTTT	CATSRDREAFF
TRBV4-3	-	TRBD1	TRBJ1-1	TGCGCCAGCAGCCAAGTGACAGGGAGGGAAACTGAAGCTTTCTTT	CASSQVTGRETEAFF
TRBV30	once	-	TRBJ1-2	TGTGCCTGGGCGGGACTCAGCTACCATGGCTACACCTTC	CAWAGLSYHGYTF
TRBV5-1	-	TRBD1	TRBJ2-3	TGCGCCAGCAGCTACCGGACAGGGGTAGGGAGCACAGATACGCAGTATTTT	CASSYRTGVGSTDTQYF
TRBV5-6	-	-	TRBJ2-5	TGTGCCAGCAGTTTAGGAACCGGGACCTCACAAGAGACCCAGTACTTC	CASSLGTGTSQETQYF
TRBV25-1	few	-	TRBJ1-4	TGTGCCAGCAGTGTTCCAGGGGTTGGGGAAAAACTGTTTTTT	CASSVPGVGEKLFF
TRBV5-6	-	-	TRBJ2-7	TGTGCCAGCAGCTCGGATACTTCTCGACTACCCCAGTTCTACGAGCAGTACTTC	CASSSDTSRLPQFYEQYF
TRBV30	-	-	TRBJ1-5	TGTGCCTGGAGTGCTTGGGAGGGGCGCGGGCAGCCCCAGCATTTT	CAWSAWEGRGQPQHF
TRBV2	-	-	TRBJ2-7	TGTGCCACTACATCGACAGGAAATCTCTACGAGCAGTACTTC	CATTSTGNLYEQYF
TRBV2	-	-	TRBJ2-3	TGTGCCAGCAGTGGAGACAGCCGCACAGATACGCAGTATTTT	CASSGDSRTDTQYF
TRBV30	-	-	TRBJ2-7	TGTGCCTGGAGTCTGGAGGGTACCTACGAGCAGTACTTC	CAWSLEGTYEQYF
TRBV29-1	once	-	TRBJ2-7	TGCAGTTACCGGGACTGGACGTACGAGCAGTACTTC	CSYRDWTYEQYF
TRBV5-1	few	-	TRBJ2-1	TGCGCCAGCAGCTTGGCCGGGAGCTTAAATGAGCAGTTCTTC	CASSLAGSLNEQFF
TRBV25-1	-	TRBD1	TRBJ1-5	TGTGCCAGCAGGGGACAGGGTCATCAGCCCCAGCATTTT	CASRGQGHQPQHF
TRBV9	-	-	TRBJ2-4	TGTGCCAGCAGCGCCCGGGGGACTCCTCGGGGCATTCAGTACTTC	CASSARGTPRGIQYF
TRBV5-1	-	-	TRBJ2-7	TGCGCCAGCAGCATCTGGACGGATTCCTACGAGCAGTACTTC	CASSIWTDSYEQYF
TRBV29-1	few	TRBD2	TRBJ2-1	TGCAGCACCACGGCGGGGGGGTACAATGAGCAGTTCTTC	CSTTAGGYNEQFF